This TCR beta chain was identified during a study of blood T cell repertoires in COVID-19. About the research overall: COVID-19 samples, acute and convalescent, were from the United States, Italy and Spain. Nucleic acid was either cDNA or gDNA, and it came from T cells, B-cell-depleted T cells, or PBMCs.

Study processing details: Amplification of reference gene primers was used by the study to estimate nucleated cell counts. Sequenced by immunoSEQ multiplex PCR; TCRdb stores in-frame clones only, minus some. V and J calls and clone size are those listed in that table; D and trimming were worked out from the DNA. The data show around 91,000 clones, approximately 85% seen once. CDR3 size: 17 residues. Germline V gene data show CDR1 as MGHRA and CDR2 as YSYEKL. The junction had 12 bases not matched to a gene; V was cut back by 5 bases and J by 2 bases. J is TRBJ2-5 and V is TRBV4-1; 9 positions match TRBD1. The material sequenced was peripheral blood. The TCR sequence derives from a human donor in a cohort sampled during active COVID-19. This chain's CDR3 is CASSLQGARRPQETQYF. CDR3 sequence (DNA): TGCGCCAGCAGCTTACAGGGGGCGCGGAGGCCGCAAGAGACCCAGTACTTC.